The 18 T cell receptor beta chains below were found in one sample sequenced in a study of CD8 T cells in ankylosing spondylitis. Study-wide findings and caveats: Seemingly distinctive of ankylosing spondylitis blood was a TCR beta motif formed by eight highly homologous variants.

Using its own MiXCR run on the 5' RACE reads, TCRdb lists one record per CDR3 protein. The data contain around 890,000 distinct CDR3 sequences, about 10% of them singletons. Their cognate antigens are unknown. The material sequenced was blood, either unsorted or a sorted T cell fraction (not recorded which). Receptors originate from a male donor with ankylosing spondylitis.

This clonotype was observed a handful of times. The chain has TRBV7-9 and TRBJ1-2, with TRBD1 identical over 7 bases. Germline V gives CDR1 SEHNR, CDR2 FQNEAQ (reference sequence). V was pared by 3 bases and J by 6 bases, with 4 bases of the junction left unmatched. This CDR3 spans 13 amino acids. The CDR3 loop is CASSLTGNNGYTF. CDR3 coding DNA: TGTGCCAGCAGCTTGACAGGGAATAATGGCTACACCTTC.

The rearrangement uses TRBV12-3 or TRBV12-4 and TRBJ1-6; D remains ambiguous. The CDR3 is 13 amino acids. V was pared by 3 bases and J by 8 bases, with 8 bases between. As DNA, the CDR3 is TGTGCCAGCAGTTTTACTCAGGATTCACCCCTCCACTTT. Its protein is CASSFTQDSPLHF.

J is TRBJ2-1 and V is TRBV24-1, with 7 positions matching TRBD2. CDR3 size: 17 residues. The ends lost 3 bases at V and 3 bases at J; junction bases unmatched: 10. CDR1 KGHDR and CDR2 SFDVKD come from the germline V gene. CDR3 in DNA: TGTGCCACCAGTGATCAAAACCGGGGAGGGATCTACAATGAGCAGTTCTTC. Its protein is CATSDQNRGGIYNEQFF.

At least ten counts were recorded for this clonotype. The V and J genes are TRBV20-1 and TRBJ1-1; D perhaps matches TRBD1 (6 bases). The CDR3 has 13 residues. Trimming stripped 5 bases from V and 7 bases from J, with 17 bases between. Germline loops: CDR1 DFQATT, CDR2 SNEGSKA (reference sequence). The CDR3 spells CSAPERGAVEAFF. The CDR3 DNA is TGCAGTGCTCCCGAGCGGGGGGCAGTTGAAGCTTTCTTT.

This clonotype has only a few counts. This chain uses TRBV18 with TRBJ1-1, with D maybe TRBD1 (6 bases). Germline CDR1 and CDR2: KGHSH and LQKENI. Trimming took off 3 bases at V and 5 bases at J, with 16 bases between the two ends. The CDR3 has 15 amino acids. CDR3 bases: TGTGCCAGCTCACCCACATTGGAGGGGACAACTGAAGCTTTCTTT. Its protein product is CASSPTLEGTTEAFF.

This clonotype was counted only a few times. The chain's CDR3 is CASSLGDRGDTQYF. The CDR3 nucleotides read TGCGCCAGCAGCTTGGGGGACAGGGGGGATACGCAGTATTTT. The chain recombines TRBV5-1 with TRBJ2-3; 11 bases are shared with TRBD1. J was trimmed by 6 bases and V by 0 bases; bases with no gene match: 0. This CDR3 contains 14 residues. Germline CDR1 SGHRS, CDR2 YFSETQ. Filled out from reference TRBV5-1 and TRBJ2-3, the complete variable domain reads KAGVTQTPRYLIKTRGQQVTLSCSPISGHRSVSWYQQTPGQGLQFLFEYFSETQRNKGNFPGRFSGRQFSNSRSEMNVSTLELGDSALYLCASSLGDRGDTQYFGPGTRLTVL.

A few counts support this clonotype. J is TRBJ2-3 and V is TRBV7-3, with D possibly matching TRBD1 (5 bases). In germline, CDR1 is SGHTA, CDR2 FQGTGA. V was shortened by 3 bases and J by 1 base, with 11 bases between the two germline ends. The CDR3 runs 15 residues. The CDR3 reads CASSLRQQGTDTQYF. The CDR3 DNA reads as TGTGCCAGCAGCTTGAGACAGCAGGGCACAGATACGCAGTATTTT. The full variable domain, completed using reference TRBV7-3 and TRBJ2-3, is GAGVSQTPSNKVTEKGKYVELRCDPISGHTALYWYRQSLGQGPEFLIYFQGTGAADDSGLPNDRFFAVRPEGSVSTLKIQRTERGDSAVYLCASSLRQQGTDTQYFGPGTRLTVL.

The J gene is TRBJ1-1, the V gene TRBV29-1, with 7 bases matching TRBD1. V lost 4 bases and J lost 0; bases outside the gene matches: 8. The CDR3 has 15 amino acids. Germline loops: CDR1 SQVTM, CDR2 ANQGSEA. The CDR3 DNA sequence: TGCAGCGTTGCGGGACAGCCAAGTATGAACACTGAAGCTTTCTTT. This gives the protein CSVAGQPSMNTEAFF.

This clonotype came up many times. V is TRBV20-1 and J is TRBJ1-1, with D hard to call. V lost 6 bases, J lost 6 bases, and 14 bases lay in between. The CDR3 covers 12 residues. Germline V gene lookup returns CDR1 DFQATT and CDR2 SNEGSKA (reference sequence). CDR3 amino acids: CSAPLIHPEAFF. DNA of the CDR3: TGCAGTGCCCCCCTTATACACCCTGAAGCTTTCTTT.

This clonotype was seen repeatedly, ten times or more. The genes are TRBV6-1 and TRBJ2-7; D gene ambiguous. V dropped 5 bases and J dropped 6 bases, with 23 bases sitting between them. Germline V gives CDR1 MNHNS, CDR2 SASEGT. The CDR3 runs to 16 residues. CDR3 nucleotides: TGTGCCAGCAGTCCCATCCGGCAGGCCTCATTACCCGAGCAGTACTTC. The encoded protein is CASSPIRQASLPEQYF.

This clonotype was recorded a few times. The chain joins TRBV4-2 to TRBJ2-5; D is unclear. Trimming pared 1 base from V and 1 base from J, leaving 7 bases between. The CDR3 totals 14 residues. The germline gives CDR1 LGHNA, CDR2 YNFKEQ. The chain's CDR3 is CASSQVATQETQYF. The CDR3, as DNA: TGTGCCAGCAGCCAAGTTGCGACCCAAGAGACCCAGTACTTC.

A few counts support this clonotype. The V gene is TRBV5-1, the J gene TRBJ1-1; the match to TRBD1 covers 9 bases. V gave up 7 bases and J gave up 3 bases; unmatched junction bases: 7. The CDR3 loop spans 14 amino acids. In germline, CDR1 is SGHRS, CDR2 YFSETQ. The CDR3 sequence is CASAIDRGDTEAFF. The CDR3 bases are TGCGCCAGCGCGATCGACAGGGGGGACACTGAAGCTTTCTTT.

The sample holds many counts of this clonotype. V and J are TRBV7-3 and TRBJ2-3; possibly TRBD2 for D (6 bases). This CDR3 region has 15 residues. Trimming shortened V by 5 bases and J by 2 bases, and 14 bases separated the two germline ends. Per the germline V gene, CDR1 is SGHTA and CDR2 is FQGTGA. CDR3 in amino acids: CASSPTGGYTDTQYF. The DNA for the CDR3 is TGTGCCAGCAGCCCCACAGGAGGGTACACAGATACGCAGTATTTT. Combining the CDR3 with reference TRBV7-3 and TRBJ2-3 gives the whole variable domain GAGVSQTPSNKVTEKGKYVELRCDPISGHTALYWYRQSLGQGPEFLIYFQGTGAADDSGLPNDRFFAVRPEGSVSTLKIQRTERGDSAVYLCASSPTGGYTDTQYFGPGTRLTVL.

V usage is TRBV14 and J usage is TRBJ2-7; 8 bases align to TRBD1. The CDR3 has 16 amino acids. Per the germline V gene, CDR1 is SGHDN and CDR2 is FVKESK. The V segment lost 3 bases and the J segment 1 base; nucleotides outside the gene matches: 8. DNA for the CDR3: TGTGCCAGCAGCCAGAATGCTTGGACAGGGTCCTACGAGCAGTACTTC. Residues: CASSQNAWTGSYEQYF. The variable domain in full, completed from reference TRBV14 and TRBJ2-7, reads EAGVTQFPSHSVIEKGQTVTLRCDPISGHDNLYWYRRVMGKEIKFLLHFVKESKQDESGMPNNRFLAERTGGTYSTLKVQPAELEDSGVYFCASSQNAWTGSYEQYFGPGTRLTVT.

This clonotype has more than one count but fewer than ten. The genes are TRBV6-5 and TRBJ2-3; D possibly corresponds to TRBD1 (6 bases). V lost 4 bases, J lost 0 bases, and 17 bases lay in between. The CDR3 totals 17 residues. Germline V gene data show CDR1 as MNHEY and CDR2 as SVGAGI. The CDR3 sequence is CASSLTPDSFSTDTQYF. The CDR3 bases are TGTGCCAGCAGTTTAACCCCGGACAGTTTTAGCACAGATACGCAGTATTTT.

This clonotype came up many times. The chain uses TRBV12-3 or TRBV12-4 and TRBJ2-7, with D possibly being TRBD1 (6 bases). V lost 6 bases, J lost 5 bases, and 8 bases lay in between. The CDR3 is 11 residues long. CDR3 region: CASRYRDEQYF. The CDR3 nucleotides read TGTGCCAGCAGGTACAGGGACGAGCAGTACTTC.

This clonotype was seen only a few times. The chain links TRBV9 to TRBJ2-3; D unclear. Germline values: CDR1 SGDLS, CDR2 YYNGEE. The CDR3 is made up of 15 amino acids. Deletions cut 0 bases from V and 2 bases from J, with 10 bases between. The CDR3 DNA is TGTGCCAGCAGCGTAGACCCTGGTTCCACAGATACGCAGTATTTT. Protein product: CASSVDPGSTDTQYF.

V usage is TRBV7-3 and J usage is TRBJ2-5; D may be TRBD1 (6 bases). The CDR3 covers 13 residues. The germline V and J ends were trimmed by 8 bases and 2 bases, with 12 bases remaining between them. Germline V lookup: CDR1 SGHTA, CDR2 FQGTGA. Written as DNA, the CDR3 is TGTGCCAGCCGTGGACAGAATCAAGAGACCCAGTACTTC. The encoded protein is CASRGQNQETQYF.